This T cell receptor beta chain was sequenced during a study of cytomegalovirus exposure and HLA in healthy donors. Germline CDR1 MNHNY, CDR2 SVGAGI (reference sequence). The ends lost 6 bases at V and 2 bases at J; junction bases unmatched: 5. The CDR3 is 15 amino acids. PCR employed 60 Vbeta and 13 Jbeta primers. Assay: immunoSEQ multiplex PCR; the TCRdb copy retains only in-frame clones and omits some. The data show about 82,000 clones, approximately 64% seen once. The gene calls are TRBV6-6 and TRBJ1-2; 11 bases agree with TRBD1. The TCR originated in a woman in her fifties or sixties in good health and CMV-seropositive. Sequenced material: PBMCs. DNA of the CDR3: TGTGCCAGCAGCCAAGGGACAGGGGGAAACTATGGCTACACCTTC. Translated, it gives CASSQGTGGNYGYTF.